Presented here are 19 T cell receptor beta chains from one specimen sequenced in a study of low-dose radiotherapy and immunotherapy resistance in tumors. Primers targeting TRAV and TRBV primed first-strand cDNA, covering alpha and beta chains. Over around 19 PCR cycles, TCRs were amplified from a constant-region primer and V-primer adapter. TCRdb processed the reads anew with MiXCR; each CDR3 protein has one entry. The table has about 58,000 distinct CDR3 sequences, 20% to 25% seen once. Regarding time point: after trial treatment. Regarding treatment: LDRT plus nivolumab, ipilimumab, low-dose cyclophosphamide and aspirin (RACIN trial). The source was PBMCs, collected after low-dose radiotherapy plus immunotherapy. These receptors were obtained from a male donor with prostate cancer.

This clonotype was recorded at least ten times. J is TRBJ2-1 and V is TRBV5-4; D perhaps matches TRBD2 (6 bases). CDR3 length: 14 amino acids. The V gene lost 4 bases and the J gene lost 3 bases, with 11 bases spanning the gap. The V gene's germline CDR1 is SGHNT and CDR2 YYREEE (reference sequence). The CDR3 DNA reads TGTGCCAGCAGCAGGGACTGGAACTACAATGAGCAGTTCTTC. It specifies CASSRDWNYNEQFF.

There are many counts of this clonotype. The chain links TRBV6-5 to TRBJ1-1; D not resolved. The CDR3 has 15 residues. CDR1 and CDR2 (germline): MNHEY, SVGAGI. The germline V and J ends were trimmed by 0 bases and 1 base, with 9 bases remaining between them. The chain's CDR3 is CASSYSKAGNTEAFF. Here the CDR3 DNA reads TGTGCCAGCAGTTACTCGAAGGCAGGGAACACTGAAGCTTTCTTT.

This clonotype was seen many times. The chain carries TRBV20-1 and TRBJ2-2; TRBD1 aligns across 7 bases. CDR1 is DFQATT, CDR2 SNEGSKA, per germline (reference sequence). This CDR3 is 14 amino acids long. Trimming removed 2 bases from V and 7 bases from J; junction bases left unmatched: 7. DNA for the CDR3: TGCAGTGCTAGACCTACAGGGGTAGGCGGGGAGCTGTTTTTT. Its protein product is CSARPTGVGGELFF.

Notes on this clonotype: The limits of the CDR3 on the DNA are not certain, so only TCRdb's listed CDR3 is given. The V and J genes are TRBV5-1 and TRBJ2-2. Germline lookup yields CDR1 SGHRS and CDR2 YFSETQ. The CDR3 comprises 16 residues, both ends counted. CDR3 amino acids: CASSLPTPNTGELFFF.

This clonotype showed up many times. The chain carries TRBV6-2 or TRBV6-3 and TRBJ2-2, with D perhaps matching TRBD1 or TRBD2 (6 bases each). CDR1 and CDR2 (germline): MNHEY, SVGEGT. Trimming removed 1 base at V and 2 bases at J, with 11 bases between. The CDR3 consists of 16 residues. This CDR3 reads CASSYWWGANTGELFF. In DNA, the CDR3 is TGTGCCAGCAGTTACTGGTGGGGGGCCAACACCGGGGAGCTGTTTTTT.

This clonotype was observed many times. The V and J genes are TRBV12-3 or TRBV12-4 and TRBJ2-1; possibly TRBD2 for D (5 bases). This CDR3 spans 13 amino acids. V dropped 8 bases and J dropped 5 bases, with 13 bases sitting between them. The chain's CDR3 is CASDHGADNEQFF. In nucleotides, the CDR3 is TGTGCCAGCGACCACGGAGCGGACAATGAGCAGTTCTTC.

This clonotype was observed a single time. CDR3 nucleotide sequence: TGTGCCAGCAGCTCCGGGACCCAGAGCCTCAATGAGCAGTTCTTC. It yields the protein CASSSGTQSLNEQFF. The J gene is TRBJ2-1, the V gene TRBV5-4; possibly TRBD1 or TRBD2 for D (5 bases each). Trimming cost V 3 bases and J 6 bases, with 16 bases left between them. The germline V gene has CDR1 SGHNT and CDR2 YYREEE (reference sequence). The CDR3 has 15 residues. Based on the CDR3 plus reference TRBV5-4 and TRBJ2-1, the full variable domain is ETGVTQSPTHLIKTRGQQVTLRCSSQSGHNTVSWYQQALGQGPQFIFQYYREEENGRGNFPPRFSGLQFPNYSSELNVNALELDDSALYLCASSSGTQSLNEQFFGPGTRLTVL.

In this sample, this clonotype turned up a few times. The chain employs TRBV14 and TRBJ2-5; D could derive from TRBD1 or TRBD2 (5 bases each). The V gene's germline CDR1 is SGHDN and CDR2 FVKESK. V dropped 3 bases and J dropped 4 bases, with 15 bases sitting between them. CDR3 length: 15 residues. This chain's CDR3 is CASSQGRGRAETQYF. The CDR3 coding sequence is TGTGCCAGCAGCCAGGGTCGGGGACGCGCAGAGACCCAGTACTTC.

The chain uses TRBV6-2 or TRBV6-3 and TRBJ2-3; D uncertain. Germline V gene sequence: CDR1 MNHEY, CDR2 SVGEGT. The CDR3 is 15 residues long. Trimming left V 2 bases short and J 11 bases short, with 20 bases between. For the CDR3, the DNA is TGTGCCAGCAGTTACGGTCAGGCGGCTCTGCTGAGGCAGTATTTT. It is translated as CASSYGQAALLRQYF.

This clonotype was seen many times. The V and J genes are TRBV15 and TRBJ2-2; 8 bases align to TRBD2. The CDR3 has 17 residues. Germline-derived CDR1 and CDR2 are LNHNV and YYDKDF (reference sequence). Trimming took 1 base from V and 2 from J; bases not matched to a gene: 6. CDR3 nucleotides: TGTGCCACCAGCAGAGGAGCGGGGGCTTTTAACACCGGGGAGCTGTTTTTT. Its translation is CATSRGAGAFNTGELFF.

This clonotype was seen ten or more times. The chain combines TRBV27 with TRBJ2-2; tentatively, D is TRBD2 (5 bases). V lost 0 bases, J lost 0 bases, and 14 bases lay in between. There are 18 residues in the CDR3. Germline-derived CDR1 and CDR2 are MNHEY and SMNVEV (reference sequence). The CDR3 loop is CASSLSRVGETNTGELFF. As DNA, the CDR3 is TGTGCCAGCAGTTTATCACGGGTCGGGGAAACGAACACCGGGGAGCTGTTTTTT.

This clonotype was picked up many times. The chain joins TRBV6-5 to TRBJ2-1; 10 nucleotides agree with TRBD2. CDR3 length: 20 residues. Germline V CDR1 and CDR2: MNHEY, SVGAGI. After removal of 6 bases from V and 8 bases from J, the junction contained 25 bases not matched to a gene. CDR3 region: CASSRVDPSGGYNGGDEQFF. CDR3 DNA: TGTGCCAGCAGCCGAGTTGATCCTAGCGGGGGATATAACGGGGGGGATGAGCAGTTCTTC.

This clonotype has ten or more counts. The gene calls are TRBV19 and TRBJ1-2; D is ambiguous. This CDR3 has 14 residues. The germline V gene has CDR1 LNHDA and CDR2 SQIVND (reference sequence). Trimming pared 3 bases from V and 2 bases from J, leaving 10 bases between. In DNA form, the CDR3 reads TGTGCCAGTAGTATCACCGGCCCCAACTATGGCTACACCTTC. This encodes CASSITGPNYGYTF.

The CDR3 is CASSYSNSGVSRENEQFF. CDR3 coding DNA: TGTGCCAGCAGTTACTCGAATAGCGGGGTCAGTCGGGAGAATGAGCAGTTCTTC. This chain links TRBV6-6 with TRBJ2-1; 8 bases line up with TRBD2. Per the germline V gene, CDR1 is MNHNY and CDR2 is SVGAGI (reference sequence). CDR3 size: 18 residues. V lost 0 bases and J lost 7; bases outside the gene matches: 14.

Written as DNA, the CDR3 is TGTGCCAGCAGTGACAGTCGAGCCGCTACATTGGGGGCTCGCTCCTACGAGCAGTACTTC. Its protein is CASSDSRAATLGARSYEQYF. V is TRBV6-4 and J is TRBJ2-7, with D maybe TRBD1 (6 bases). The CDR3 runs to 20 residues. CDR1 and CDR2 (germline): MRHNA, SNTAGT. With 2 bases removed from V and 0 bases from J, the gap between germline ends came to 26 bases.

This clonotype was observed many times. The genes are TRBV7-2 and TRBJ2-2; 12 bases are shared with TRBD2. This CDR3 comprises 17 residues. Germline CDR1 reads SGHTA; CDR2 reads FQGNSA. V shed 8 bases, J shed 0 bases, and the junction held 7 bases outside the gene matches. CDR3 in DNA: TGTGCCAGCTCGAGTCCTAGCGGGGGGGCGAACACCGGGGAGCTGTTTTTT. Translation gives CASSSPSGGANTGELFF.

The V gene is TRBV5-1, the J gene TRBJ1-1, with 12 bases matching TRBD1. V dropped 4 bases and J dropped 4; count of bases not matched to a gene: 8. The CDR3 covers 16 residues. Germline CDR1 reads SGHRS; CDR2 reads YFSETQ. CDR3: CASSRDRGRGSTEAFF. The CDR3, as DNA: TGCGCCAGCAGCCGGGACAGGGGGCGGGGGAGCACTGAAGCTTTCTTT.

Here the CDR3 DNA reads TGCGCCAGCAGCTCAACAGGGGTCGGGACCGGGGAGCTGTTTTTT. Protein: CASSSTGVGTGELFF. The chain couples TRBV5-1 to TRBJ2-2, with 7 nucleotides matching TRBD1. The CDR3 has 15 residues. The V segment lost 3 bases and the J segment 5 bases; nucleotides outside the gene matches: 7. In germline, CDR1 is SGHRS, CDR2 YFSETQ.

This clonotype was observed many times. The genes are TRBV29-1 and TRBJ2-6; possible D gene TRBD2, 5 bases. The CDR3 spans 13 residues. Germline loops: CDR1 SQVTM, CDR2 ANQGSEA. Deletions cut 5 bases from V and 2 bases from J, with 7 bases between. The chain's CDR3 is CSVSGAGANVLTF. CDR3 bases: TGCAGCGTTTCCGGGGCTGGGGCCAACGTCCTGACTTTC.